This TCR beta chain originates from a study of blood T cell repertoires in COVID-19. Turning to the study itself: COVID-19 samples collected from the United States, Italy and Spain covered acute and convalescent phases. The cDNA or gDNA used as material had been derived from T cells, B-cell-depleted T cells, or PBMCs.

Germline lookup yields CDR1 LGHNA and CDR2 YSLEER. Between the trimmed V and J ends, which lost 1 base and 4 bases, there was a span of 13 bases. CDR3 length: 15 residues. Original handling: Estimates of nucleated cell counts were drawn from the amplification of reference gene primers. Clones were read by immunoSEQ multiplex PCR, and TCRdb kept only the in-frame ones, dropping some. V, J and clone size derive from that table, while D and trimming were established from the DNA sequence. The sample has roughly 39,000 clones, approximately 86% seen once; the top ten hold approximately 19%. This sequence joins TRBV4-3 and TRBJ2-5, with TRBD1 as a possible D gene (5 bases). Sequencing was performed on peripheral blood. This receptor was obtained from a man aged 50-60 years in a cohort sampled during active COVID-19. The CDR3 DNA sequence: TGCGCCAGCAGCCAAGGGACATCCGGCGGAGAGACCCAGTACTTC. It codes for CASSQGTSGGETQYF.